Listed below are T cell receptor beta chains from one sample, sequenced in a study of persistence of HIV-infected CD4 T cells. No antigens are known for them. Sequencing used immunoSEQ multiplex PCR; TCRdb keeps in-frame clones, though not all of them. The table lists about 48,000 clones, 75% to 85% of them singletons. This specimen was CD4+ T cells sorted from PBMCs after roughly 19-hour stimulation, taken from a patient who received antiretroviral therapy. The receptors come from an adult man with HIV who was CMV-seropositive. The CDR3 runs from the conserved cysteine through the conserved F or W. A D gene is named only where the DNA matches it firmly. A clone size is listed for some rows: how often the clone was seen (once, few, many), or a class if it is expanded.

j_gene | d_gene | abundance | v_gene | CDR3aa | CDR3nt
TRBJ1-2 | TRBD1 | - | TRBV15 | CATNFPGQINRYTF | TGTGCCACGAATTTTCCGGGACAGATTAATCGCTACACCTTC
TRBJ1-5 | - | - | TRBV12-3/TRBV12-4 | CASTQGFQPQHF | TGTGCCAGTACCCAGGGATTTCAGCCCCAGCATTTT
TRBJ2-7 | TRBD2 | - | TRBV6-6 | CASSSSGSSGEQYF | TGTGCCAGCAGTTCTAGCGGGAGTAGTGGCGAGCAGTACTTC
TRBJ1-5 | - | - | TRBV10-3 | CAISGGKEGQPQHF | TGTGCCATCAGTGGGGGAAAAGAGGGTCAGCCCCAGCATTTT
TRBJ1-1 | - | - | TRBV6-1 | CASSDNAKGRVRAEAFF | TGTGCCAGCAGTGACAACGCCAAAGGGAGGGTTAGGGCTGAAGCTTTCTTT
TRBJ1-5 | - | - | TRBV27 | CASSFEEGGPQHF | TGTGCCAGCAGTTTTGAGGAGGGAGGGCCCCAGCATTTT
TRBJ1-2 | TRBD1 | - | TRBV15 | CATSREYGRTGANYGYTF | TGTGCCACCAGCAGAGAGTATGGGAGGACAGGGGCGAACTATGGCTACACCTTC
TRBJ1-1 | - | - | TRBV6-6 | CASRPQGMNTEAFF | TGTGCCAGCAGACCACAGGGCATGAACACTGAAGCTTTCTTT
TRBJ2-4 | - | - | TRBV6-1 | CASSEAWYQALAKNIQYF | TGTGCCAGCAGTGAAGCATGGTATCAAGCTTTAGCCAAAAACATTCAGTACTTC
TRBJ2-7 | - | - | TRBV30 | CAWSVLQSYEQYF | TGTGCCTGGAGTGTACTTCAGAGCTACGAGCAGTACTTC
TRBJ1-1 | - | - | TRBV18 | CASSSTELNTEAFF | TGTGCCAGCTCATCGACAGAGCTAAACACTGAAGCTTTCTTT
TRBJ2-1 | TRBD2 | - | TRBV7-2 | CASSPQGLAGGSEQFF | TGTGCCAGCAGCCCCCAGGGACTAGCGGGAGGTTCTGAGCAGTTCTTC
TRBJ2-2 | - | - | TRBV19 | CASSIRGNTGELFF | TGTGCCAGTAGTATTAGGGGGAACACCGGGGAGCTGTTTTTT
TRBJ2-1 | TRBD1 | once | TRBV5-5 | CASSTYSGGADNEQFF | TGTGCCAGCAGCACATACTCAGGGGGCGCAGACAATGAGCAGTTCTTC
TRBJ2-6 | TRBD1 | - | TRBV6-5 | CASYRDRIGANVLTF | TGTGCCAGCTACCGGGACAGGATTGGGGCCAACGTCCTGACTTTC
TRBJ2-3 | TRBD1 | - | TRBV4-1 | CASRPSSDTGTGLSHTQYF | TGCGCCAGCAGGCCCTCGTCTGATACCGGGACAGGACTTAGCCATACGCAGTATTTT
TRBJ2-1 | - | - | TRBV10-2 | CASSFLDEQFF | TGCGCCAGCAGTTTCCTAGATGAGCAGTTCTTC
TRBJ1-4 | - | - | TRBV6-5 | CASTRRISTNEKLFF | TGTGCCAGCACCAGGCGGATATCAACTAATGAAAAACTGTTTTTT
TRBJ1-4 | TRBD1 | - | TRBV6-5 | CAGKTGPNEKLFF | TGTGCCGGAAAGACAGGGCCCAATGAAAAACTGTTTTTT
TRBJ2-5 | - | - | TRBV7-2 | CASSPPGPGEETQYF | TGTGCCAGCAGCCCCCCGGGGCCCGGGGAGGAGACCCAGTACTTC
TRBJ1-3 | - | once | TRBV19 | CASSIDRGGLSGNTIYF | TGTGCCAGTAGTATAGATCGGGGAGGCCTCTCTGGAAACACCATATATTTT
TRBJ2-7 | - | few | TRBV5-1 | CASSLAGVAYEQYF | TGCGCCAGCAGCTTGGCGGGGGTTGCCTACGAGCAGTACTTC
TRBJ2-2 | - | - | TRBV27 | CASSLKGVGGELFF | TGTGCCAGCAGTTTAAAAGGAGTTGGGGGGGAGCTGTTTTTT
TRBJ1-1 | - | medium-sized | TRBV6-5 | CASSYRRQHKAFF | TGTGCCAGCAGTTACCGGCGCCAGCATAAAGCTTTCTTT
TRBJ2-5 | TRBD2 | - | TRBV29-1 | CSVKGGPQNWETQYF | TGCAGCGTAAAGGGAGGGCCCCAGAATTGGGAGACCCAGTACTTC
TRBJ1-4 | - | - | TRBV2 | CASNQRGGRTNEKLFF | TGTGCCAGCAACCAAAGGGGGGGGAGAACTAATGAAAAACTGTTTTTT
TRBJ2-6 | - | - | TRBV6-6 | CASLPSGANVLTF | TGTGCCAGCCTCCCCTCTGGGGCCAACGTCCTGACTTTC
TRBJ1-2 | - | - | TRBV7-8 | CASSLIQGGYTF | TGTGCCAGCAGCTTAATCCAAGGAGGCTACACCTTC
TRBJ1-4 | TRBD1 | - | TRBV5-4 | CASSLSGGNEKLFF | TGTGCCAGCAGCTTGTCAGGGGGAAATGAAAAACTGTTTTTT
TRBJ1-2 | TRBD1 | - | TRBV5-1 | CASSLYLKPETGAGGYTF | TGCGCCAGCAGCTTGTACCTTAAACCGGAAACAGGGGCCGGTGGCTACACCTTC
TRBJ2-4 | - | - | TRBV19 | CASSIRGVQAKNIQYF | TGTGCCAGTAGTATAAGGGGGGTCCAAGCCAAAAACATTCAGTACTTC
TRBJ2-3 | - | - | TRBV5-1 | CASSLELSTDTQYF | TGCGCCAGCAGCTTGGAGCTTTCCACAGATACGCAGTATTTT
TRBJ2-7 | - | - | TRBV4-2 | CASSQGGQAGLAAEQYF | TGTGCCAGCAGCCAAGGGGGGCAAGCGGGATTGGCGGCCGAGCAGTACTTC
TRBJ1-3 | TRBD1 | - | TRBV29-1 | CSVVQTGRGNTIYF | TGCAGCGTTGTACAGACAGGGCGTGGAAACACCATATATTTT